The TCR beta chain described here comes from a study of T cell clonotyping in hematopoietic cell transplantation (dated by TCRdb to about 2021). Regarding the complete study: Pretransplant recipient samples were obtained after cytoreduction. The study collected approximately 130 blood samples from some 33 consecutive transplant recipients and their related donors. Patients were recruited between September 2015 and 2017 and followed until September 2020 or death.

On the study overall, not on this receptor specifically: Donor and pretransplant recipient Inverse Simpson Index values predicted broader posttransplant TCR repertoire diversity. Just a small fraction of recipient repertoires overlapped with donor repertoires, and more than 97% appeared de novo at the given depth. Recipient TCR diversity fell after transplant, with pathologically expanded clonotypes rising progressively from day 30 to day 180. The sample size was limited, and CD4 and CD8 repertoire contributions could not be separated because cells were not sorted.

The immunoSEQ assay, a bias-controlled multiplex PCR with V- and J-specific primers, was used to amplify TCR beta CDR3 regions from genomic DNA. In a second PCR step, the CDR3 amplicons were tagged with a proprietary barcode plus Illumina adapter sequences. An Illumina MiSeq instrument was used for sequencing of the CDR3 libraries. Per the source publication's procedure: Export and quality control were handled in immunoSEQ Analyzer 3.0, while downstream analyses relied on R Bioconductor and Immunarch. Repertoire metrics were calculated using only productive rearrangements within the normalized downsampled data set. Clonotypes larger than 5 templates in the normalized cohort were defined as pathologically expanded. Repertoire diversity was measured with the Inverse Simpson Index. CMV-specificity analyses were carried out on the non-normalized data set to capture all clonotypes. TCRdb stores this immuneACCESS table with in-frame sequences only. Part of the clones is absent; in the studies checked, under half of the shortfall reflects unresolved V genes, and no reason is known for the rest. That table furnishes V, J and clone size, whereas the DNA furnished D and trimming. In all, the sample holds approximately 11,000 clones, and 92% of those were seen once. The ten largest make up 10% to 15% of the sample.

Regarding this clone: Its specific antigen is unknown. It has no much larger one-base neighbor in the sample; base qualities were not kept.

The label giving this sample's time point can be read as: recipient sample about 28 days before transplant, after cytoreduction. Blood samples were obtained from recipients approximately 28 days before transplant and at days 30, 100 and 180 after transplant. Using Nuclei Lysis Solution, genomic DNA was extracted from unfractionated peripheral blood mononuclear cells that were either fresh or cryopreserved. At the junction V is shortened by 4 bases and J by 6 bases; bases outside the gene matches: 9. The CDR3 runs 16 residues from the cysteine to the phenylalanine. The DNA shown is the 48-base CDR3, in frame from base 1. CDR1 and CDR2 are read off the germline V gene (reference sequence) as SGHNT and YYREEE.

The chain uses TRBV5-4 and TRBJ2-3, and 12 bases in between align with TRBD2. Specimen: peripheral blood mononuclear cells, collected before stem cell transplant. This receptor was obtained from a woman aged 40 to 55 with acute myeloid leukemia. Some clones in this sample may be carry-over from other donors' samples. The nucleotides read TGTGCCAGCAGCCCGACTAGCGGGGGTTCTGAGGATACGCAGTATTTT. This encodes CASSPTSGGSEDTQYF.